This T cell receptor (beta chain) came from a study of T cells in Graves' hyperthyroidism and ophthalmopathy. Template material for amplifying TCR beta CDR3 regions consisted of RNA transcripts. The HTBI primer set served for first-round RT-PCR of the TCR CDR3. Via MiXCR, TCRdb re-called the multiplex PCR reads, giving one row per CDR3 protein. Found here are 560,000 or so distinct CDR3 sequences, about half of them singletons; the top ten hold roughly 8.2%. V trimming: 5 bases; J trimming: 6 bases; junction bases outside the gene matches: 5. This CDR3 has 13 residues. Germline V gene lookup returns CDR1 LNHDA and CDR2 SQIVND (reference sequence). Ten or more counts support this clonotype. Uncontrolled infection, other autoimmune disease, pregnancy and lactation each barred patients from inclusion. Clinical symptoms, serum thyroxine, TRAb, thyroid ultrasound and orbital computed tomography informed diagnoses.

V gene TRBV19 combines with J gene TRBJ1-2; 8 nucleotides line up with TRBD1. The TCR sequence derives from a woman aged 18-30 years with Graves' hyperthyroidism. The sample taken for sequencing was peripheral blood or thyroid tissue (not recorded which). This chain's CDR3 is CASSPLTGDGYTF. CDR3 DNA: TGTGCCAGTAGTCCCCTGACAGGGGATGGCTACACCTTC. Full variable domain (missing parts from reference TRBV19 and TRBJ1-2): DGGITQSPKYLFRKEGQNVTLSCEQNLNHDAMYWYRQDPGQGLRLIYYSQIVNDFQKGDIAEGYSVSREKKESFPLTVTSAQKNPTAFYLCASSPLTGDGYTFGSGTRLTVV.